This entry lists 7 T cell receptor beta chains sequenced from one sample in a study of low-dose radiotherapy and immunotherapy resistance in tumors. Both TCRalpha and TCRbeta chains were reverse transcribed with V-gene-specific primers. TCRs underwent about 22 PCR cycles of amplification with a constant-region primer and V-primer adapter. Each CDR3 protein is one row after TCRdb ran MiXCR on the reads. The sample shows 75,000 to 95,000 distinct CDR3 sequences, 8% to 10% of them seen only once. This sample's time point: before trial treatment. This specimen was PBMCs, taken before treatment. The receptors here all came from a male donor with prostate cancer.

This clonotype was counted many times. CDR3 coding DNA: TGTGCCAGCAGCCCCATGGTAGGGGGCGGGGAGACCCAGTACTTC. Translated, it gives CASSPMVGGGETQYF. The J gene is TRBJ2-5, the V gene TRBV3-1; 7 nucleotides agree with TRBD1. CDR3 size: 15 residues. CDR1 and CDR2 from the germline V gene are LGHDT and YNNKEL (reference sequence). Trimming at V came to 4 bases and at J to 5 bases, leaving 10 bases not matched to a gene.

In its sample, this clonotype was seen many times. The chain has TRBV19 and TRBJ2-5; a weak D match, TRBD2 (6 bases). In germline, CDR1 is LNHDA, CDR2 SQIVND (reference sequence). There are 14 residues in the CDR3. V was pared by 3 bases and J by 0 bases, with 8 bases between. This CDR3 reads CASSIGGYQETQYF. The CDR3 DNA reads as TGTGCCAGTAGTATCGGGGGTTACCAAGAGACCCAGTACTTC. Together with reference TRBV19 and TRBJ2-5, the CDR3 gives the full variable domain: DGGITQSPKYLFRKEGQNVTLSCEQNLNHDAMYWYRQDPGQGLRLIYYSQIVNDFQKGDIAEGYSVSREKKESFPLTVTSAQKNPTAFYLCASSIGGYQETQYFGPGTRLLVL.

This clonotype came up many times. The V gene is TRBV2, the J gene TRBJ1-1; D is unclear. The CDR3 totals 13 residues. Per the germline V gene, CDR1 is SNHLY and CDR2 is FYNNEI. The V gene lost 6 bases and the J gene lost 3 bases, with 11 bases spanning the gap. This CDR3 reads CASRLRADTEAFF. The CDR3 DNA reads TGTGCCAGCAGGTTACGAGCGGACACTGAAGCTTTCTTT.

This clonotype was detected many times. The CDR3 nucleotides are TGTGCCAGCAGCGGACAGGGAGCACCCACAGATACGCAGTATTTT. Its translation is CASSGQGAPTDTQYF. The rearrangement joins TRBV7-2 to TRBJ2-3; 8 bases align to TRBD1. The trim removed 5 bases at V and 2 bases at J, leaving 6 bases unmatched. Germline lookup yields CDR1 SGHTA and CDR2 FQGNSA. The CDR3 sequence is 15 residues long. Based on the CDR3 plus reference TRBV7-2 and TRBJ2-3, the full variable domain is GAGVSQSPSNKVTEKGKDVELRCDPISGHTALYWYRQSLGQGLEFLIYFQGNSAPDKSGLPSDRFSAERTGGSVSTLTIQRTQQEDSAVYLCASSGQGAPTDTQYFGPGTRLTVL.

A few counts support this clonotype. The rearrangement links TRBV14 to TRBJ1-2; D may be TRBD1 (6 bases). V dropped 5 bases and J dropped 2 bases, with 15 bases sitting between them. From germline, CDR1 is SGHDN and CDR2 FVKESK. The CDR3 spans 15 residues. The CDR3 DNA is TGTGCCAGCAGCGAACCGGGACACCGGAACTATGGCTACACCTTC. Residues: CASSEPGHRNYGYTF.

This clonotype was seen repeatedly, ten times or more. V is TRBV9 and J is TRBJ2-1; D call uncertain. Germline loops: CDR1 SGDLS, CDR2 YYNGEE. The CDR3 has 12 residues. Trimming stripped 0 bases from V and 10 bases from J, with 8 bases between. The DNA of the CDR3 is TGTGCCAGCAGCGTAGTCTCGGGCGAGCAGTTCTTC. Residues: CASSVVSGEQFF. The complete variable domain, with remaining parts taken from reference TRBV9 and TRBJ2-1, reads DSGVTQTPKHLITATGQRVTLRCSPRSGDLSVYWYQQSLDQGLQFLIQYYNGEERAKGNILERFSAQQFPDLHSELNLSSLELGDSALYFCASSVVSGEQFFGPGTRLTVL.

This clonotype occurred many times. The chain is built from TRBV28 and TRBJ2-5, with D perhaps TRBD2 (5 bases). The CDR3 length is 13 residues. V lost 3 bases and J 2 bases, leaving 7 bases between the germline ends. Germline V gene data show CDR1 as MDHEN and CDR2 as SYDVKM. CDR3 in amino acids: CASSLREQETQYF. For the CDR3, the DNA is TGTGCCAGCAGTTTGAGGGAGCAAGAGACCCAGTACTTC.